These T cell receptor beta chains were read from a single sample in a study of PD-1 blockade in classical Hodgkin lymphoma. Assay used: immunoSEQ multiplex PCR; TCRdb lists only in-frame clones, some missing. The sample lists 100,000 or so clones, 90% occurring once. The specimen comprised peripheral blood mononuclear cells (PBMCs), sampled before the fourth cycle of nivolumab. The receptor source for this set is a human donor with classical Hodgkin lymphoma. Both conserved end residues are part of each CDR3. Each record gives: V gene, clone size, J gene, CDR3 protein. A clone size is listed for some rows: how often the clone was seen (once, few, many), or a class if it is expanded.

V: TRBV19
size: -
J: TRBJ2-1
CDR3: CASSISEGFLRNEQFF

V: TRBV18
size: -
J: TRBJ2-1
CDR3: CASSSGTGYNEQFF

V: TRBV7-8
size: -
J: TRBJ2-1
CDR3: CASSPTRGESGPYTFF

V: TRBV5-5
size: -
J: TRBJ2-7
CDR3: CASSLEYEQYF

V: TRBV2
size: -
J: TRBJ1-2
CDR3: CASTPFGGPNYGYTF

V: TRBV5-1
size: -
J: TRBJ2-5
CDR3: CASSREGETQYF

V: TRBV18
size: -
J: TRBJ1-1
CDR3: CASSPTTEIEAFF

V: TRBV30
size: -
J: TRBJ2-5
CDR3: CAWSAIGGHQETQYF

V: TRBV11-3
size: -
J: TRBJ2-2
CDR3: CASSLTLSNTGELFF

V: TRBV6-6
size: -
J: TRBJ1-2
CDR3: CASSYPDRGDYGYTF

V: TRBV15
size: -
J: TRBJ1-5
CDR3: CATSRTAYNQPQHF

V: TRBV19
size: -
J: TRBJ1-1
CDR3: CASSTWALEAFF

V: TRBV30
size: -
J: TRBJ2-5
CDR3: CAWSVLPGRGETQYF

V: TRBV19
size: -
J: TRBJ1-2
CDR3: CASTLTIGGGGGYTF

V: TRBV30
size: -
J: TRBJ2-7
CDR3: CAWRGRGYEQYF

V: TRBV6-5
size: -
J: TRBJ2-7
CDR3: CASSYLDTIEQYF

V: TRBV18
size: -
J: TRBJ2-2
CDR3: CASSPLTGDDGELFF

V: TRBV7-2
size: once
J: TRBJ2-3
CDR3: CASSLGGLAGYISTDTQYF

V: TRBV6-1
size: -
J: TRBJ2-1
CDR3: CASSAPLRGGAHGQFF

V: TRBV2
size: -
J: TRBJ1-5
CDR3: CASSDRDVGSSNQPQHF

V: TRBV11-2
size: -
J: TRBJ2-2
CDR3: CASSHLTGELFF

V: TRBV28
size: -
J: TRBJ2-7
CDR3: CASSLVTGSPYEQYF

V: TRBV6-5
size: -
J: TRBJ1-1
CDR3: CASSRTYTEAFF

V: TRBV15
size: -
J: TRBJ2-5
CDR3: CATTHTGYQETQYF

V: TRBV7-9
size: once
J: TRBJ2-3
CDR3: CASRAGASTDTQYF

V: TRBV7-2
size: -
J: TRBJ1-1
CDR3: CASGTWEGRNVAFF

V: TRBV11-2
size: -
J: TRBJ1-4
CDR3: CASSFTGTLLTNEKLFF

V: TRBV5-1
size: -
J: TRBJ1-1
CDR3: CASSLPRMGNTEAFF

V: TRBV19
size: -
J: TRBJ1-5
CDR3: CASSVGVNQPQHF

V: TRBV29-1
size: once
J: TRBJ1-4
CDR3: CSVEEQGINEKLFF

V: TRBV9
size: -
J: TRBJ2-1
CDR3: CASSVAVRYNEQFF

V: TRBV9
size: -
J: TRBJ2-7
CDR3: CASSVVGTGGAEQYF

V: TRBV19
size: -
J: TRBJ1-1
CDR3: CASSMVSGRGTEAFF

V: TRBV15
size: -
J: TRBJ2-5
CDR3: CATSNGLGEETQYF

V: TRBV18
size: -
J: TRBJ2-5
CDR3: CASSPLYRGPQETQYF

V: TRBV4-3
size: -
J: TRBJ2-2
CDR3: CASSPRAREPGELFF

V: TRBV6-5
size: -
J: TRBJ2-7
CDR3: CATQPGGIGEQYF

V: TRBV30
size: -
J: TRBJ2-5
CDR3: CAWTPGQVQETQYF

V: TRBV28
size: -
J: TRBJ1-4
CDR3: CASSFGTINEKLFF

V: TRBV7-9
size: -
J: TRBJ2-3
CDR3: CASSLVGATSTDTQYF